Shown below are 24 T cell receptor beta chains from a single sample sequenced in a study of OX40 agonist ivuxolimab in advanced cancers. Profiling relied on immunoSEQ multiplex PCR, and the TCRdb table lists in-frame clones only, not all of them. The sample has some 25,000 clones; more than 80% are singletons. The sequences come from CD4+ or CD8+ T cells sorted from blood, collected in a trial of the OX40 agonist ivuxolimab. The receptors originated from an adult with an advanced solid tumor such as melanoma, head and neck, liver or kidney cancer.

The chain combines TRBV7-9 with TRBJ2-2; D is undetermined. Germline V gene data show CDR1 as SEHNR and CDR2 as FQNEAQ (reference sequence). The CDR3 covers 13 residues. V gave up 5 bases and J gave up 4 bases, with 8 bases separating them. The CDR3 DNA sequence: TGTGCCAGCAGCCTCGGTCGCACCGGGGAGCTGTTTTTT. The encoded protein is CASSLGRTGELFF.

This clone is large within its sample. This chain connects TRBV5-6 to TRBJ2-2; D unclear. The CDR3 is made up of 15 amino acids. The V end lost 1 base, the J end lost 0 bases, and 7 bases lay between the germline ends. CDR1 is SGHDT and CDR2 is YYEEEE in the germline V gene. The CDR3 protein is CASSLQPPNTGELFF. CDR3 nucleotides: TGTGCCAGCAGCTTGCAGCCTCCGAACACCGGGGAGCTGTTTTTT.

The gene calls are TRBV5-5 and TRBJ1-2; D may be TRBD1 (5 bases). Germline V gives CDR1 SGHKS, CDR2 YYEKEE (reference sequence). Trimming removed 0 bases at V and 2 bases at J, with 11 bases between. CDR3 length: 15 amino acids. In nucleotides, the CDR3 is TGTGCCAGCAGCTTGGAGCGGGGGGGGAACTATGGCTACACCTTC. This sequence encodes CASSLERGGNYGYTF.

This sequence joins TRBV28 and TRBJ1-1; weak D call: TRBD1 (5 bases). With 6 bases removed from V and 4 bases from J, the gap between germline ends came to 15 bases. Germline CDR1 reads MDHEN; CDR2 reads SYDVKM. This CDR3 has 14 amino acids. CDR3 DNA: TGTGCCAGCAGCCCCCGTGGGGCAGGCACTGAAGCTTTCTTT. Its translation is CASSPRGAGTEAFF. The whole variable domain, remainder taken from reference TRBV28 and TRBJ1-1, is DVKVTQSSRYLVKRTGEKVFLECVQDMDHENMFWYRQDPGLGLRLIYFSYDVKMKEKGDIPEGYSVSREKKERFSLILESASTNQTSMYLCASSPRGAGTEAFFGQGTRLTVV.

The chain couples TRBV5-4 to TRBJ2-3; TRBD2 agrees at 8 bases. The CDR3 has 15 amino acids. Trimming at V came to 4 bases and at J to 5 bases, leaving 9 bases not matched to a gene. Germline-derived CDR1 and CDR2 are SGHNT and YYREEE (reference sequence). The CDR3 DNA is TGTGCCAGCAGCCAAGATAAGCGGGAGATAGATACGCAGTATTTT. It specifies CASSQDKREIDTQYF.

The chain links TRBV2 to TRBJ2-3; 10 nucleotides match TRBD2. In germline, CDR1 is SNHLY, CDR2 FYNNEI. With 6 bases clipped from V and 3 bases from J, the junction kept 24 bases outside the gene matches. The CDR3 contains 21 residues. CDR3 residues: CASREKRLASGSGAGTDTQYF. The CDR3 coding sequence is TGTGCCAGCAGGGAAAAAAGATTGGCTAGCGGGAGTGGGGCGGGGACAGATACGCAGTATTTT. Full variable domain (rest looked up from reference TRBV2 and TRBJ2-3): EPEVTQTPSHQVTQMGQEVILRCVPISNHLYFYWYRQILGQKVEFLVSFYNNEISEKSEIFDDQFSVERPDGSNFTLKIRSTKLEDSAMYFCASREKRLASGSGAGTDTQYFGPGTRLTVL.

This sequence joins TRBV7-9 and TRBJ1-1, with D maybe TRBD1 (6 bases). Per germline, CDR1 SEHNR and CDR2 FQNEAQ (reference sequence). The CDR3 consists of 14 residues. V lost 0 bases to trimming and J lost 5 bases, with 10 bases between them. The CDR3 DNA reads TGTGCCAGCAGCTTAGCGCAAGGGGGGACTGAAGCTTTCTTT. It codes for CASSLAQGGTEAFF.

V and J are TRBV7-2 and TRBJ2-7, with D hard to call. The CDR3 has 12 residues. Trimming took 6 bases from V and 6 from J, leaving 12 bases between them. CDR1 and CDR2 from the germline V gene are SGHTA and FQGNSA. The CDR3 nucleotides read TGTGCCAGCAGTTTCACATGGTTCGAGCAGTACTTC. This sequence encodes CASSFTWFEQYF.

Remarks on this clone: The identical CDR3 is also encoded by other nucleotide sequences in the sample. The chain is built from TRBV7-9 and TRBJ2-1, with no clear D. Germline V CDR1 and CDR2: SEHNR, FQNEAQ (reference sequence). V lost 6 bases to trimming and J lost 6 bases, with 3 bases between them. CDR3 size: 10 residues. The CDR3 spells CASSFNEQFF. CDR3 bases: TGTGCCAGCAGTTTCAATGAGCAGTTCTTC.

This clone was recorded once. The CDR3 is CASSPPVTVAYEQYF. The CDR3 DNA is TGTGCCAGCAGTCCACCCGTGACTGTAGCCTACGAGCAGTACTTC. The chain combines TRBV6-1 with TRBJ2-7; D is uncertain. CDR1 and CDR2 (germline): MNHNS, SASEGT. The germline V and J ends were trimmed by 5 bases and 2 bases, with 16 bases remaining between them. The CDR3 consists of 15 residues.

V usage is TRBV30 and J usage is TRBJ1-6; TRBD1 aligns across 9 bases. Germline lookup yields CDR1 GTSNPN and CDR2 SVGIG (reference sequence). The V gene end was trimmed by 0 bases and the J gene end by 6 bases; junction bases not matched to a gene: 3. The CDR3 runs to 15 residues. The CDR3 protein is CAWSVGQGINSPLHF. The CDR3 DNA reads as TGTGCCTGGAGTGTCGGACAGGGGATTAATTCACCCCTCCACTTT.

The chain recombines TRBV4-1 with TRBJ2-7; 8 positions match TRBD2. The V gene end was trimmed by 4 bases and the J gene end by 4 bases; junction bases not matched to a gene: 3. Germline CDR1 reads MGHRA; CDR2 reads YSYEKL. This CDR3 is built from 13 residues. The CDR3 loop is CASSRGLAYEQYF. DNA of the CDR3: TGCGCCAGCAGCCGAGGACTAGCATACGAGCAGTACTTC.

The chain joins TRBV9 to TRBJ1-2, with 11 bases identical to TRBD1. Germline V gene lookup returns CDR1 SGDLS and CDR2 YYNGEE. The V gene end was trimmed by 3 bases and the J gene end by 5 bases; junction bases not matched to a gene: 3. This CDR3 has 14 amino acids. DNA for the CDR3: TGTGCCAGCAGCGCCGGGACAGGGGGATATGGCTACACCTTC. Its protein is CASSAGTGGYGYTF.

J is TRBJ2-1 and V is TRBV7-9; 8 bases match TRBD2. From germline, CDR1 is SEHNR and CDR2 FQNEAQ (reference sequence). The V segment lost 6 bases and the J segment 5 bases; nucleotides outside the gene matches: 6. The CDR3 covers 14 residues. CDR3 DNA: TGTGCCAGCAGTTCTCTACTAGCGGACAATGAGCAGTTCTTC. Translation gives CASSSLLADNEQFF.

This clone is classed as medium-sized. The chain carries TRBV6-5 and TRBJ1-2, with D tentatively TRBD1 (6 bases). CDR3 length equals 14 residues. V lost 7 bases, J lost 6 bases, and 18 bases lay in between. From germline, CDR1 is MNHEY and CDR2 SVGAGI. Here the CDR3 DNA reads TGTGCCAGCACTTCAAGGGGGGCAGGGCATGGCTACACCTTC. Translation gives CASTSRGAGHGYTF.

The CDR3 region is CASSLIRDRGGLETQYF. The DNA for the CDR3 is TGTGCCAGCAGCTTAATTAGGGACAGGGGAGGGCTGGAGACCCAGTACTTC. The chain employs TRBV7-9 and TRBJ2-5; TRBD1 matches at 10 bases. The CDR3 is 17 residues long. The germline V gene has CDR1 SEHNR and CDR2 FQNEAQ (reference sequence). Unmatched junction bases numbered 11, after V lost 2 bases and J lost 5 bases.

V is TRBV25-1 and J is TRBJ2-5; perhaps TRBD2 as D (6 bases). The J call could be wrong; TRBJ2-7 is a better fit for the DNA end. Germline V gives CDR1 MGHDK, CDR2 SYGVNS. The CDR3 is made up of 12 amino acids. CDR3 in DNA: TGTGCCAGCACCTGGGACTTTTACGAGCAGTACTTC. It encodes CASTWDFYEQYF.

This clone was counted a single time. The chain carries TRBV5-4 and TRBJ2-1, with D maybe TRBD2 (6 bases). The CDR3 has 12 amino acids. The germline V gene encodes CDR1 SGHNT and CDR2 YYREEE (reference sequence). V was trimmed by 2 bases and J by 10 bases, leaving 10 bases between them. As DNA, the CDR3 is TGTGCCAGCAGCTTCGGGGGTGGGGAGCAGTTCTTC. Encoded protein: CASSFGGGEQFF.

The chain carries TRBV6-5 and TRBJ2-2; D gene ambiguous. With 6 bases removed from V and 5 bases from J, the gap between germline ends came to 10 bases. This CDR3 spans 13 amino acids. CDR1 and CDR2 (germline): MNHEY, SVGAGI. The CDR3 loop reads CASRIGGTGELFF. CDR3 in DNA: TGTGCCAGCAGGATCGGTGGAACCGGGGAGCTGTTTTTT.

The chain is built from TRBV5-6 and TRBJ1-1, with D possibly being TRBD1 (5 bases). This CDR3 spans 14 amino acids. The V gene's germline CDR1 is SGHDT and CDR2 YYEEEE. Trimming removed 2 bases from V and 8 bases from J, with 16 bases in between. CDR3 bases: TGTGCCAGCAGCTTAGAAGGCCGCTACAGGGAAGCTTTCTTT. Translating gives CASSLEGRYREAFF.

V gene TRBV6-6 combines with J gene TRBJ2-3; no definite D call. This CDR3 is 14 amino acids long. CDR1 is MNHNY, CDR2 SVGAGI, per germline (reference sequence). V lost 6 bases and J 0 bases, leaving 10 bases between the germline ends. The CDR3 reads CASRTRFSTDTQYF. Here the CDR3 DNA reads TGTGCCAGCAGGACGCGGTTTAGCACAGATACGCAGTATTTT.

The sample holds a few counts of this clone. The chain is built from TRBV2 and TRBJ2-2; TRBD1 matches at 7 bases. With 8 bases clipped from V and 5 bases from J, the junction kept 11 bases outside the gene matches. The length of the CDR3 is 15 residues. The germline CDR1 and CDR2 sequences are SNHLY and FYNNEI. The CDR3 loop reads CASGNEGAGTGELFF. The CDR3, as DNA: TGTGCCAGCGGAAATGAGGGGGCCGGGACCGGGGAGCTGTTTTTT.

In regard to this clone: The sample has other DNA sequences that encode this CDR3 too. The rearrangement links TRBV4-1 to TRBJ2-3; TRBD2 aligns across 9 bases. This CDR3 region has 15 residues. V gave up 6 bases and J gave up 3 bases; unmatched junction bases: 7. Germline V lookup: CDR1 MGHRA, CDR2 YSYEKL. CDR3 nucleotides: TGCGCCAGCAGTTACACCAGCGGGAGGACAGATACGCAGTATTTT. Its protein product is CASSYTSGRTDTQYF.

The chain couples TRBV27 to TRBJ1-3; D is unclear. The CDR3 consists of 15 residues. Germline CDR1 is MNHEY and CDR2 is SMNVEV (reference sequence). Trimming took off 2 bases at V and 0 bases at J, with 8 bases between the two ends. CDR3 bases: TGTGCCAGCAGTTTAAGTCCCAGCTCTGGAAACACCATATATTTT. This translates into CASSLSPSSGNTIYF.